This note documents a single T cell receptor beta chain sequence. The same CDR3 is also encoded by other DNA sequences in this sample. Cells designated naive CD8 were CD45RO-negative and were positively selected for CCR7, with terminally differentiated effector memory CD45RA+ cells excluded. Profiled with immunoSEQ multiplex PCR; TCRdb holds only in-frame clones, not every one. The sample includes 2 million to 2.5 million clones, 85% to 95% of them seen just once. The CDR3 spans 13 residues. The V end was cut by 6 bases, the J end by 2 bases, with 10 bases between. CDR1 and CDR2 from the germline V gene are LNHNV and YYDKDF (reference sequence). The sample comes from a study of shared clonotypes between healthy human individuals. Study-wide background: With ages of 18 to 49, the donors were a couple of women and a few men.

The TCR comes from a man younger than 35 in good health. Some clones in this sample may be carry-over from other donors' samples. The chain employs TRBV15 and TRBJ1-2; D is perhaps TRBD1 (5 bases). Sequenced sample: naive CD8+ T cells from PBMCs. The CDR3 loop reads CATSKTANYGYTF. For the CDR3, the DNA is TGTGCCACCAGTAAGACAGCAAACTATGGCTACACCTTC.